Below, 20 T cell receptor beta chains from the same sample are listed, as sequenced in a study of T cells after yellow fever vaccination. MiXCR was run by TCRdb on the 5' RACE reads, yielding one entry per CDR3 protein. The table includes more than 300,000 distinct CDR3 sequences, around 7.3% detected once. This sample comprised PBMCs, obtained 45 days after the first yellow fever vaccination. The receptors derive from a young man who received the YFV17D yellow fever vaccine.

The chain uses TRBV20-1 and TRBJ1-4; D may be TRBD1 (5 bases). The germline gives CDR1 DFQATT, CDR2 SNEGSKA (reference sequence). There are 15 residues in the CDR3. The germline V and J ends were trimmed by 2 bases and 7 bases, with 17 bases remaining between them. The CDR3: CSARFAAGSGEKLFF. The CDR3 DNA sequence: TGCAGTGCTAGATTCGCTGCAGGGTCGGGTGAAAAACTGTTTTTT.

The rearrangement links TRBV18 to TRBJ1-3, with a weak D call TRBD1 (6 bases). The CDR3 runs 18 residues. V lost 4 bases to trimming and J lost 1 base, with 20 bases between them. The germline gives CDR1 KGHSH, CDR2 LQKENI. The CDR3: CASSLQVPDRRSGNTIYF. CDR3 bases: TGTGCCAGCTCACTTCAGGTTCCTGACAGGAGGTCTGGAAACACCATATATTTT.

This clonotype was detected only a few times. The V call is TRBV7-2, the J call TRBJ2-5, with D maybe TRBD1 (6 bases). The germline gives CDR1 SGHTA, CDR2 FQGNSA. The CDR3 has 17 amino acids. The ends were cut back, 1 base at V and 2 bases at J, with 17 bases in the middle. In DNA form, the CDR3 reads TGTGCCAGCAGCTTAGTGGGTTGGGGGCAGGGACAAGAGACCCAGTACTTC. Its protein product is CASSLVGWGQGQETQYF.

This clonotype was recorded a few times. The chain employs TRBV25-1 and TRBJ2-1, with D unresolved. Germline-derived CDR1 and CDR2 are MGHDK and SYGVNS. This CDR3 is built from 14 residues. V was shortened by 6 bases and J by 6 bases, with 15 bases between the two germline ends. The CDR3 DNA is TGTGCCAGCAGCTTACGTGGGGATAGCAATGAGCAGTTCTTC. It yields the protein CASSLRGDSNEQFF.

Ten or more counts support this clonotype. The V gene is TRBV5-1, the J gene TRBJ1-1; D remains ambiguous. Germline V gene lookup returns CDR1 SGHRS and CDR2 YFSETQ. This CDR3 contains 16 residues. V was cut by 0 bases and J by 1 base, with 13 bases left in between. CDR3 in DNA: TGCGCCAGCAGCTTGGCCCTGAGGACGGAGAACACTGAAGCTTTCTTT. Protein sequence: CASSLALRTENTEAFF.

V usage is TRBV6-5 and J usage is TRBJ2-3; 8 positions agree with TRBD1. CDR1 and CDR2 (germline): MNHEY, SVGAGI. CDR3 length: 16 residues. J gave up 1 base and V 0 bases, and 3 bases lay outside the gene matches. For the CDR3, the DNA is TGTGCCAGCAGTTACTCACAGGGGGGCCGCACAGATACGCAGTATTTT. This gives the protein CASSYSQGGRTDTQYF.

CDR3 sequence (DNA): TGTGCCAGCAGCGTATGGGGGACAGGGGCTTACAATGAGCAGTTCTTC. Amino acid sequence: CASSVWGTGAYNEQFF. The gene calls are TRBV7-2 and TRBJ2-1, with TRBD1 identical over 10 bases. This CDR3 region has 16 residues. J gave up 4 bases and V 5 bases, and 8 bases lay outside the gene matches. Germline V gives CDR1 SGHTA, CDR2 FQGNSA. Full variable domain (missing parts from reference TRBV7-2 and TRBJ2-1): GAGVSQSPSNKVTEKGKDVELRCDPISGHTALYWYRQSLGQGLEFLIYFQGNSAPDKSGLPSDRFSAERTGGSVSTLTIQRTQQEDSAVYLCASSVWGTGAYNEQFFGPGTRLTVL.

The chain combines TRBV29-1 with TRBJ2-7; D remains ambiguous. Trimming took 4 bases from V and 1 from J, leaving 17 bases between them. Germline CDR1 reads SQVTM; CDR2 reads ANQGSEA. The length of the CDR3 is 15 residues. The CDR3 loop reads CSVVGYSAVSYEQYF. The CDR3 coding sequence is TGCAGCGTTGTGGGGTACAGCGCCGTTTCCTACGAGCAGTACTTC.

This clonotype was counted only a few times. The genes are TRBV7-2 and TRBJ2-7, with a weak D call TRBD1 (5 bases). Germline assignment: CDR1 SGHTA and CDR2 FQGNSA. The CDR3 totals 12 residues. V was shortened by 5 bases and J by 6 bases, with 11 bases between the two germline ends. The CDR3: CASSQQGLEQYF. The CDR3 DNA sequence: TGTGCCAGCAGCCAGCAGGGTCTCGAGCAGTACTTC.

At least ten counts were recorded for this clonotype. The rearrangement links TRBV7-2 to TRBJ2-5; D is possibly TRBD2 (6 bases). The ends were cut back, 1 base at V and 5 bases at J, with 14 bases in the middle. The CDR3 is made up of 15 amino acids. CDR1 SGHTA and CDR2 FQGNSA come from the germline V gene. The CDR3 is CASSLGISSVETQYF. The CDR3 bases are TGTGCCAGCAGCTTAGGGATCTCTAGCGTCGAGACCCAGTACTTC.

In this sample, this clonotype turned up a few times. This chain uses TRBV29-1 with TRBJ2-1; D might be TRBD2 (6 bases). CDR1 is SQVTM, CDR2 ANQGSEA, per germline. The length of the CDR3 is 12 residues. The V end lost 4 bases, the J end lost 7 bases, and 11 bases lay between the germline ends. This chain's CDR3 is CSVGAGRNEQFF. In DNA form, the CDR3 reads TGCAGCGTTGGTGCAGGGAGGAATGAGCAGTTCTTC.

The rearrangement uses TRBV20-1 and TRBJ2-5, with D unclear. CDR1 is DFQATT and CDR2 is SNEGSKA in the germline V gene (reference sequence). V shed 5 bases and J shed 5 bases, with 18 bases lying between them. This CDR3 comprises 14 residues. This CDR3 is CSAAKYEVMETQYF. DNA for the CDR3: TGCAGTGCTGCAAAATACGAGGTTATGGAGACCCAGTACTTC.

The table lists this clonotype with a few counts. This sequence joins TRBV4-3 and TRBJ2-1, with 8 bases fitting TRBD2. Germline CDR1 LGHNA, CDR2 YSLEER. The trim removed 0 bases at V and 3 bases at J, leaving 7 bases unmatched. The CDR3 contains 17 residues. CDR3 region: CASSQEGSGGLYNEQFF. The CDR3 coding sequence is TGCGCCAGCAGCCAAGAGGGGAGCGGGGGACTCTACAATGAGCAGTTCTTC.

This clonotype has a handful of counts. The CDR3 is CASSPSSGQYYEQYV. The CDR3 DNA reads TGTGCCAGCAGCCCAAGCTCCGGGCAATACTACGAGCAGTACGTC. The V call is TRBV11-2, the J call TRBJ2-7; D unresolved. V was cut by 5 bases and J by 3 bases, with 17 bases left in between. The CDR3 consists of 15 residues. Germline lookup yields CDR1 SGHAT and CDR2 FQNNGV.

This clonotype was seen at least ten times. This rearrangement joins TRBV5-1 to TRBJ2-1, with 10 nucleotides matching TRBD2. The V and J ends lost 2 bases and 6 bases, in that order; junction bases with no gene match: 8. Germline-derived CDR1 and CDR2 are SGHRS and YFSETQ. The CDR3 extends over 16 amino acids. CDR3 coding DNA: TGCGCCAGCAGCTTAGTCCCTCTAGCGGGGGTCAATGAGCAGTTCTTC. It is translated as CASSLVPLAGVNEQFF. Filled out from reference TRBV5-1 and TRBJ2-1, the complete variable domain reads KAGVTQTPRYLIKTRGQQVTLSCSPISGHRSVSWYQQTPGQGLQFLFEYFSETQRNKGNFPGRFSGRQFSNSRSEMNVSTLELGDSALYLCASSLVPLAGVNEQFFGPGTRLTVL.

CDR3 region: CASSQEGGILDGYTF. The DNA of the CDR3 is TGTGCCAGCAGCCAAGAAGGCGGGATATTGGATGGCTACACCTTC. The rearrangement links TRBV14 to TRBJ1-2; D call uncertain. Germline V lookup: CDR1 SGHDN, CDR2 FVKESK. This CDR3 has 15 amino acids. Trimming shortened V by 0 bases and J by 6 bases, and 14 bases separated the two germline ends.

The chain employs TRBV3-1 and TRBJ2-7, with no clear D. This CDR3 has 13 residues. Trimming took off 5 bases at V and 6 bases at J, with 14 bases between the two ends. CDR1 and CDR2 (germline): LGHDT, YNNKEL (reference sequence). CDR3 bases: TGTGCCAGCAGCAACCACCTGCCTGTCGAGCAGTACGTC. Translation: CASSNHLPVEQYV.

The DNA for the CDR3 is TGTGCCAGCAGTTACTCGCCAAGTCAGGGCCAAGAGACCCAGTACTTC. Translated: CASSYSPSQGQETQYF. The rearrangement uses TRBV6-5 and TRBJ2-5, with D perhaps matching TRBD1 (5 bases). Trimming took off 0 bases at V and 1 base at J, with 12 bases between the two ends. Looked up from germline, CDR1 is MNHEY and CDR2 is SVGAGI. CDR3 size: 16 residues.

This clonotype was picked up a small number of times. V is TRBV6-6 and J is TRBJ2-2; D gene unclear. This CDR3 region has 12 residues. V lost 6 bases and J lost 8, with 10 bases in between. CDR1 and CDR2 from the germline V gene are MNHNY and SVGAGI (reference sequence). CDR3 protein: CASSSSRGELFF. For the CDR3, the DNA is TGTGCCAGCAGCTCCTCTAGGGGGGAGCTGTTTTTT.

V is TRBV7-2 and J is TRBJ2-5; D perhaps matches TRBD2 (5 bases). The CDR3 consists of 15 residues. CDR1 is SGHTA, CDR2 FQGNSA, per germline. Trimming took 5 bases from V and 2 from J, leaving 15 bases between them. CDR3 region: CASSRRSPGQETQYF. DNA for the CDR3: TGTGCCAGCAGCCGGAGGAGTCCGGGACAAGAGACCCAGTACTTC.